The T cell receptor beta chain described here comes from a study of blood T cell repertoires in COVID-19. The authors' processing: It was from reference gene primer amplification that nucleated cell counts were estimated. This table comes from immunoSEQ multiplex PCR, and its TCRdb copy is limited to in-frame clones, with some not included. V and J calls and clone size are those listed in that table; D and trimming were worked out from the DNA. This repertoire shows 200,000 to 250,000 clones, 82% found once; its top ten account for 3.6%. The CDR3 spans 15 residues. Germline V gives CDR1 KGHSH, CDR2 LQKENI. With 6 bases removed from V and 7 bases from J, the gap between germline ends came to 18 bases. In this sample, this clone turned up a few times.

The V and J genes are TRBV18 and TRBJ1-4; tentatively, D is TRBD1 (5 bases). The source is a woman of 80 years or more with acute or convalescent COVID-19. Sequenced input: peripheral blood. CDR3 amino acids: CASSDSGGFREKLFF. In DNA form, the CDR3 reads TGTGCCAGCTCCGACAGTGGGGGGTTTCGTGAAAAACTGTTTTTT.